A single sample gave rise to the 13 T cell receptor beta chains below, sequenced in a study of identical twins. TCRdb re-derived calls from the 5' RACE reads in MiXCR, one entry per CDR3 protein. The sample holds under 900,000 distinct CDR3 sequences, approximately 13% seen once. These records were also assigned to another study, of yellow fever vaccine responses in identical twins.

Sequenced sample: PBMCs. These receptors all stem from a woman under 30 in good health.

This rearrangement joins TRBV12-3 or TRBV12-4 to TRBJ2-7, with a possible D match to TRBD2 (5 bases). The CDR3 runs to 15 residues. V lost 1 base and J lost 0, with 10 bases in between. In DNA, the CDR3 is TGTGCCAGCAGTTTAGATGCCACTAGCTCCTACGAGCAGTACTTC. It specifies CASSLDATSSYEQYF.

The chain uses TRBV4-1 and TRBJ2-2, with a tentative D call TRBD1 (5 bases). This CDR3 spans 12 amino acids. V lost 6 bases and J lost 5, with 7 bases in between. Looked up from germline, CDR1 is MGHRA and CDR2 is YSYEKL. The CDR3 DNA is TGCGCCAGCAGTCGACAGACCGGGGAGCTGTTTTTT. As protein: CASSRQTGELFF.

This rearrangement joins TRBV15 to TRBJ1-6; TRBD1 is a possible D gene (5 bases). V was shortened by 3 bases and J by 7 bases, with 16 bases between the two germline ends. CDR1 is LNHNV, CDR2 YYDKDF, per germline (reference sequence). The CDR3 is 16 amino acids. The CDR3 DNA reads TGTGCCACCAGCAGCAAGGGGTGGTCGGGCAATTCACCCCTCCACTTT. It translates to CATSSKGWSGNSPLHF.

The chain uses TRBV20-1 and TRBJ2-7; 10 bases align to TRBD2. Germline V gives CDR1 DFQATT, CDR2 SNEGSKA (reference sequence). CDR3 length: 16 amino acids. V gave up 1 base and J gave up 3 bases; unmatched junction bases: 9. For the CDR3, the DNA is TGCAGTGCTAGAGCTCTAGCGGGAGAGTTTGGCTACGAGCAGTACTTC. Translation: CSARALAGEFGYEQYF.

The V and J genes are TRBV20-1 and TRBJ2-3; TRBD2 matches 8 bases. The CDR3 consists of 13 residues. Trimming took 5 bases from V and 2 from J; bases not matched to a gene: 3. Looked up from germline, CDR1 is DFQATT and CDR2 is SNEGSKA (reference sequence). This CDR3 is CSALAGSTDTQYF. DNA of the CDR3: TGCAGTGCTCTAGCGGGTTCCACAGATACGCAGTATTTT.

In its sample, this clonotype was seen a few times. J is TRBJ2-7 and V is TRBV28; no reliable D call. The germline gives CDR1 MDHEN, CDR2 SYDVKM. The V end was cut by 6 bases, the J end by 6 bases, with 12 bases between. This CDR3 is 12 amino acids long. The CDR3 sequence is CASRPGYSEQYF. The CDR3 DNA reads as TGTGCCAGCAGGCCAGGTTATAGCGAGCAGTACTTC.

This clonotype was recorded many times. The chain is built from TRBV12-3 or TRBV12-4 and TRBJ2-7; no clear D. V was clipped by 1 base and J by 2 bases, with 6 bases between them. The CDR3 covers 13 residues. The CDR3 spells CASSLGPTYEQYV. The CDR3 DNA sequence: TGTGCCAGCAGTTTAGGACCGACCTACGAGCAGTACGTC.

This clonotype was detected only a few times. The chain combines TRBV19 with TRBJ1-1, with no clear D. CDR3 size: 14 residues. Germline CDR1 reads LNHDA; CDR2 reads SQIVND (reference sequence). The germline V and J ends were trimmed by 6 bases and 4 bases, with 15 bases remaining between them. Here the CDR3 reads CASSPMVFGTEAFF. The CDR3 nucleotides are TGTGCCAGTAGCCCAATGGTCTTCGGCACTGAAGCTTTCTTT.

V gene TRBV5-1 combines with J gene TRBJ2-3; no clear D. The length of the CDR3 is 16 residues. CDR1 SGHRS and CDR2 YFSETQ come from the germline V gene. Trimming stripped 3 bases from V and 1 base from J, with 15 bases between. CDR3 coding DNA: TGCGCCAGCAGCTCCCGTGGGCAACGGGGCACAGATACGCAGTATTTT. Translation gives CASSSRGQRGTDTQYF.

The sample holds many counts of this clonotype. V and J are TRBV10-3 and TRBJ2-7; TRBD1 matches at 9 bases. J was trimmed by 1 base and V by 3 bases; bases with no gene match: 7. CDR1 and CDR2 (germline): ENHRY, SYGVKD. The CDR3 extends over 16 amino acids. CDR3 coding DNA: TGTGCCATCAGTGAACCCGGACAGGGGTTTTCCTACGAGCAGTACTTC. Encoded protein: CAISEPGQGFSYEQYF.

The chain uses TRBV2 and TRBJ2-6; TRBD1 agrees at 9 bases. V trimming: 6 bases; J trimming: 3 bases; junction bases outside the gene matches: 6. CDR1 and CDR2 (germline): SNHLY, FYNNEI. This CDR3 spans 16 amino acids. The CDR3, as DNA: TGTGCCAGCAGACACAGGGGGCAGGTTGGGGCCAACGTCCTGACTTTC. Translated: CASRHRGQVGANVLTF.

The V gene is TRBV28, the J gene TRBJ2-1; D is ambiguous. V dropped 4 bases and J dropped 9 bases, with 16 bases sitting between them. CDR1 and CDR2 (germline): MDHEN, SYDVKM. This CDR3 contains 14 residues. CDR3 coding DNA: TGTGCCAGCAGTTCATCCCTCTGGGTCCTTGAGCAGTTCTTC. This codes for CASSSSLWVLEQFF.

This clonotype was seen only a few times. V gene TRBV6-1 combines with J gene TRBJ2-1; 14 bases are shared with TRBD2. The CDR3 loop spans 17 amino acids. Germline-derived CDR1 and CDR2 are MNHNS and SASEGT. V gave up 8 bases and J gave up 3 bases; unmatched junction bases: 9. DNA for the CDR3: TGTGCCAGCGGTGGACTAGCGGGAGGTCAGGACTACAATGAGCAGTTCTTC. Translated: CASGGLAGGQDYNEQFF.